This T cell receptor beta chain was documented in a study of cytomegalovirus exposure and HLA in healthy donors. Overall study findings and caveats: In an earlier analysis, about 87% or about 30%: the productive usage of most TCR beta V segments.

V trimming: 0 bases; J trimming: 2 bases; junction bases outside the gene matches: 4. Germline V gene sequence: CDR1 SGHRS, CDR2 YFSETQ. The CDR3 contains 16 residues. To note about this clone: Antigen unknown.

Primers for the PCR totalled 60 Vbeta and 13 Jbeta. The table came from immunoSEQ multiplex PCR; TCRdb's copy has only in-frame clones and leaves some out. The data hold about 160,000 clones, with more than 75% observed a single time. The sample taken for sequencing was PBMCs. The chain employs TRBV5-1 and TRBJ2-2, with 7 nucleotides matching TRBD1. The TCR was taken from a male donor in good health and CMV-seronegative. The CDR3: CASSLGPGGNTGELFF. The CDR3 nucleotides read TGCGCCAGCAGCTTGGGCCCAGGGGGTAACACCGGGGAGCTGTTTTTT.